The 9 T cell receptor beta chains below were found in one sample sequenced in a study of T cells in Graves' hyperthyroidism and ophthalmopathy. Authors of the study amplified TCR beta CDR3 regions from RNA transcripts. TCR CDR3 regions were first amplified by RT-PCR with HTBI primers. TCRdb ran MiXCR on the multiplex PCR reads and lists one entry per CDR3 protein. The table records about 680,000 distinct CDR3 sequences, over 35% of them present only once. The sequenced sample was blood. The receptors were gathered from a woman between 35 and 50 years old with Graves' hyperthyroidism.

This clonotype appeared a few times. The CDR3 coding sequence is TGTGCCACCAGCCCATTAAAAGAGGCCTCTGGAAACACCATATATTTT. Translating it yields CATSPLKEASGNTIYF. V gene TRBV15 combines with J gene TRBJ1-3; D is uncertain. Trimming removed 5 bases from V and 0 bases from J, with 14 bases in between. Germline loops: CDR1 LNHNV, CDR2 YYDKDF (reference sequence). CDR3 length: 16 amino acids.

This clonotype appeared a few times. This chain joins TRBV4-3 and TRBJ1-1; TRBD1 might be the D (6 bases). The CDR3 extends over 17 amino acids. The germline V gene encodes CDR1 LGHNA and CDR2 YSLEER. The V end lost 1 base, the J end lost 0 bases, and 15 bases lay between the germline ends. CDR3 sequence: CASSQGIRGRMNTEAFF. As DNA, the CDR3 is TGCGCCAGCAGCCAAGGGATCAGGGGCAGGATGAACACTGAAGCTTTCTTT.

This rearrangement joins TRBV6-6 to TRBJ1-2; weak D call: TRBD1 (5 bases). The CDR3 has 16 residues. Germline V gene sequence: CDR1 MNHNY, CDR2 SVGAGI (reference sequence). Trimming cost V 0 bases and J 2 bases, with 13 bases left between them. The CDR3 nucleotides are TGTGCCAGCAGTTACTCTCTGACCGGGGACAACTATGGCTACACCTTC. Amino acids: CASSYSLTGDNYGYTF.

The rearrangement links TRBV12-3 or TRBV12-4 to TRBJ2-7; no clear D gene. The V end was cut by 2 bases, the J end by 9 bases, with 17 bases between. CDR3 size: 14 residues. For the CDR3, the DNA is TGTGCCAGCAGTTTATGGTGGCGCTCGGACGCGCAGTACTTC. Protein product: CASSLWWRSDAQYF.

Notes on this clonotype: An end of the junction does not agree with germline; a read error may underlie this. The chain employs TRBV7-4 and TRBJ2-7, with D maybe TRBD1 (6 bases). Germline V gives CDR1 SGHVT, CDR2 SQSDAQ. The CDR3 has 16 amino acids. CDR3 residues: CASSLEKDRNLNEQYF. The CDR3 nucleotides are TGCGCCAGCAGCCTAGAAAAAGACAGGAACTTAAACGAGCAGTACTTC.

This clonotype was picked up a small number of times. The genes are TRBV5-4 and TRBJ1-1; 12 nucleotides line up with TRBD1. The trim removed 4 bases at V and 7 bases at J, leaving 5 bases unmatched. CDR3 length: 14 amino acids. The V gene's germline CDR1 is SGHNT and CDR2 YYREEE (reference sequence). The CDR3 spells CASSGRDRGLEAFF. CDR3 coding DNA: TGTGCCAGCAGCGGGCGGGACAGGGGGCTTGAAGCTTTCTTT.

This clonotype was seen a few times. CDR3 in DNA: TGTGCCAGCAGTCTGACACCGGTGAGAGAGACCCAGTACTTC. It encodes CASSLTPVRETQYF. The rearrangement links TRBV27 to TRBJ2-5; no clear D gene. From germline, CDR1 is MNHEY and CDR2 SMNVEV (reference sequence). Trimming shortened V by 5 bases and J by 4 bases, and 14 bases separated the two germline ends. This CDR3 spans 14 amino acids.

This clonotype was counted at least ten times. J is TRBJ2-5 and V is TRBV12-3 or TRBV12-4; TRBD2 matches at 11 bases. The CDR3 extends over 16 amino acids. The V segment lost 5 bases and the J segment 5 bases; nucleotides outside the gene matches: 10. The CDR3 DNA reads TGTGCCAGCAGTATGGTAGCGGGAGGGCCGAGGGAGACCCAGTACTTC. Translated, it gives CASSMVAGGPRETQYF.

This clonotype showed up many times. V usage is TRBV7-9 and J usage is TRBJ2-7; D remains ambiguous. The CDR3 contains 15 residues. Per germline, CDR1 SEHNR and CDR2 FQNEAQ (reference sequence). V dropped 5 bases and J dropped 2 bases, with 16 bases sitting between them. CDR3: CASSPTSSAPYEQYF. The CDR3 DNA is TGTGCCAGCAGCCCCACCTCCAGCGCACCCTACGAGCAGTACTTC.